The clone carrying this TCR beta chain was seen only a few times. This sample stems from a study of beta chain features in type 1 diabetes. In the study overall: There were approximately 110,000,000 sorted cells examined across all samples.

Purity above 95% was achieved in all sorted populations. J lost 6 bases, V lost 5 bases, and 7 bases had no gene match. CDR3 length: 14 residues. The germline CDR1 and CDR2 sequences are MDHEN and SYDVKM. What was sequenced were expressed TCRB transcripts, since all of the isolated RNA had been reverse transcribed. Generated by immunoSEQ multiplex PCR, the TCRdb table keeps only in-frame clones and is missing some. The data hold 200,000 to 250,000 clones, with about 9.3% observed a single time. The sequenced sample was naive CD4+ T cells from blood. V gene TRBV28 combines with J gene TRBJ2-3, with TRBD2 matching 8 bases. The receptor's source is a woman under 30 in good health. The CDR3 reads CASSPLGGEDTQYF. For the CDR3, the DNA is TGTGCCAGCAGTCCCCTCGGGGGGGAGGATACGCAGTATTTT.